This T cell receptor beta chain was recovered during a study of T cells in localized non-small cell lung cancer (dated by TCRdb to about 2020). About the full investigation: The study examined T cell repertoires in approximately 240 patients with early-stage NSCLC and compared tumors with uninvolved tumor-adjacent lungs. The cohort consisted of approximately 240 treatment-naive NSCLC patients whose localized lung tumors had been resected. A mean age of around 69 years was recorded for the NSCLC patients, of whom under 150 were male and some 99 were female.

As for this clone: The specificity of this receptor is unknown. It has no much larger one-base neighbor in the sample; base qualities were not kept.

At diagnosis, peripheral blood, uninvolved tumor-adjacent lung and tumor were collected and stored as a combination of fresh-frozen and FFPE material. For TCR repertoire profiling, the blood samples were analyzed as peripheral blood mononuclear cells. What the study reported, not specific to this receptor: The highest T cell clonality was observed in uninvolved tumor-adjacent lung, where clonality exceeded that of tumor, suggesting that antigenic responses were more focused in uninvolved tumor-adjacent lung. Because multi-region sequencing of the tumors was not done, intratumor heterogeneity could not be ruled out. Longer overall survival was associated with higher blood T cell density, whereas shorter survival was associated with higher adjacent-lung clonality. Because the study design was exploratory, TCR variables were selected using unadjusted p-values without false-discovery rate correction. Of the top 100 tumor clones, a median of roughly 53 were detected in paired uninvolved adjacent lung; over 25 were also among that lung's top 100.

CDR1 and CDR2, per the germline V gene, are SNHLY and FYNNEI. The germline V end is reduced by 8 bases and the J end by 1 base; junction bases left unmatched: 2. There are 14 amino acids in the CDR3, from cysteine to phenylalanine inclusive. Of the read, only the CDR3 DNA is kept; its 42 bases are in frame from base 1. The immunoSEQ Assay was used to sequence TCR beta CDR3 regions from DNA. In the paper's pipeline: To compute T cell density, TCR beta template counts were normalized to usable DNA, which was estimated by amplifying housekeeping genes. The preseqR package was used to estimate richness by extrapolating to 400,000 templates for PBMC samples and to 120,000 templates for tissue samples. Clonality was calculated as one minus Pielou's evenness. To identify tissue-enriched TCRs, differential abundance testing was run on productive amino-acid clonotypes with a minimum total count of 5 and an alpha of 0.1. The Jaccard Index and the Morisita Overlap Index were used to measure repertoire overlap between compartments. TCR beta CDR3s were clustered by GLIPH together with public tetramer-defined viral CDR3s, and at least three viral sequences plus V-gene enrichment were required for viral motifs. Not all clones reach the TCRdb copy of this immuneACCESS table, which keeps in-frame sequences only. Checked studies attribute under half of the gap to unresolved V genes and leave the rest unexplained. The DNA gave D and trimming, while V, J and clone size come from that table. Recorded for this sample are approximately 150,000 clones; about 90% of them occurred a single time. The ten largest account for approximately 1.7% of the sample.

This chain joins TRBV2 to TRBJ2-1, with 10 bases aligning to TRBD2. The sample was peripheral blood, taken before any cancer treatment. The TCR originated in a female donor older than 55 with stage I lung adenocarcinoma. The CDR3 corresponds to CASRLAGSYNEQFF. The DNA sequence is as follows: TGTGCCAGCCGACTAGCGGGTTCCTACAATGAGCAGTTCTTC. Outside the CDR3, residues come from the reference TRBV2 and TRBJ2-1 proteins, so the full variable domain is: EPEVTQTPSHQVTQMGQEVILRCVPISNHLYFYWYRQILGQKVEFLVSFYNNEISEKSEIFDDQFSVERPDGSNFTLKIRSTKLEDSAMYFCASRLAGSYNEQFFGPGTRLTVL.